The 29 T cell receptor beta chains below come from one sample, sequenced in a study of cytomegalovirus exposure and HLA in healthy donors. PCR primers comprised 60 Vbeta and 13 Jbeta primers. Here immunoSEQ multiplex PCR was the method, and the copy in TCRdb shows in-frame clones only, minus some. The data hold under 200,000 clones, with about 70% observed a single time. The sequenced sample was PBMCs. The receptors come from a woman between 25 and 40 years old in good health and CMV-seronegative.

The V gene is TRBV2, the J gene TRBJ1-2, with 9 bases that match TRBD1. The CDR3 has 16 residues. V gave up 5 bases and J gave up 0 bases; unmatched junction bases: 7. CDR1 and CDR2 (germline): SNHLY, FYNNEI. The CDR3 loop reads CASSFDRGSTNYGYTF. DNA for the CDR3: TGTGCCAGCAGTTTTGACAGGGGGTCCACTAACTATGGCTACACCTTC.

The chain has TRBV6-6 and TRBJ2-7; D may be TRBD1 (5 bases). The CDR3 has 14 residues. CDR1 is MNHNY and CDR2 is SVGAGI in the germline V gene (reference sequence). V was clipped by 8 bases and J by 0 bases, with 14 bases between them. In nucleotides, the CDR3 is TGTGCCAGCGGACCACAGGAAAGCTCCTACGAGCAGTACTTC. This sequence encodes CASGPQESSYEQYF.

The chain recombines TRBV6-1 with TRBJ1-3, with D unresolved. Germline CDR1 reads MNHNS; CDR2 reads SASEGT. The CDR3 sequence is 14 residues long. V was shortened by 0 bases and J by 7 bases, with 10 bases between the two germline ends. The CDR3 coding sequence is TGTGCCAGCAGTGAAGCTGGCCTCGGGAACACCATATATTTT. It codes for CASSEAGLGNTIYF.

This clone has just one count. The CDR3 is CASSPEAKYYF. The CDR3 DNA reads TGTGCCAGCAGCCCCGAGGCCAAGTATTACTTC. The V call is TRBV7-9, the J call TRBJ2-5; D uncertain. This CDR3 spans 11 amino acids. Trimming left V 5 bases short and J 14 bases short, with 15 bases between. Germline-derived CDR1 and CDR2 are SEHNR and FQNEAQ (reference sequence).

The rearrangement uses TRBV28 and TRBJ2-1, with TRBD1 matching 8 bases. Germline CDR1 is MDHEN and CDR2 is SYDVKM. The CDR3 has 16 residues. The V segment lost 5 bases and the J segment 7 bases; nucleotides outside the gene matches: 13. The CDR3 sequence is CASSRSIMDRVNEQFF. The CDR3 DNA is TGTGCCAGCAGTAGGTCCATCATGGACAGGGTGAATGAGCAGTTCTTC. Looking up the rest from reference TRBV28 and TRBJ2-1 gives the full variable domain: DVKVTQSSRYLVKRTGEKVFLECVQDMDHENMFWYRQDPGLGLRLIYFSYDVKMKEKGDIPEGYSVSREKKERFSLILESASTNQTSMYLCASSRSIMDRVNEQFFGPGTRLTVL.

As for this clone: Since a much larger clone is just one base distant, this may be a read error. This chain joins TRBV7-6 and TRBJ2-7; 7 nucleotides agree with TRBD1. The V gene end was trimmed by 6 bases and the J gene end by 0 bases; junction bases not matched to a gene: 2. The CDR3 length is 13 residues. From germline, CDR1 is SGHVS and CDR2 FNYEAQ. DNA for the CDR3: TGTGCCAGCAGGAGGGACAGCTCCTACGAGCAGTACTTC. Translated: CASRRDSSYEQYF.

The chain recombines TRBV19 with TRBJ1-2; D is possibly TRBD1 (6 bases). With 2 bases removed from V and 3 bases from J, the gap between germline ends came to 16 bases. Germline V CDR1 and CDR2: LNHDA, SQIVND (reference sequence). The CDR3 is 16 residues long. The CDR3 coding sequence is TGTGCCAGTAGTATAAGTGCGACAGGAGGAGACTATGGCTACACCTTC. It codes for CASSISATGGDYGYTF. Supplemented by reference TRBV19 and TRBJ1-2, the full variable domain reads DGGITQSPKYLFRKEGQNVTLSCEQNLNHDAMYWYRQDPGQGLRLIYYSQIVNDFQKGDIAEGYSVSREKKESFPLTVTSAQKNPTAFYLCASSISATGGDYGYTFGSGTRLTVV.

The J gene is TRBJ2-3, the V gene TRBV6-4; TRBD2 matches at 10 bases. Germline V gene sequence: CDR1 MRHNA, CDR2 SNTAGT. J was trimmed by 1 base and V by 2 bases; bases with no gene match: 3. The CDR3 has 16 amino acids. This chain's CDR3 is CASSDGLAGGTDTQYF. In nucleotides, the CDR3 is TGTGCCAGCAGTGACGGCCTAGCGGGGGGCACAGATACGCAGTATTTT.

This chain connects TRBV4-1 to TRBJ2-1, with TRBD2 as a possible D gene (6 bases). V gave up 0 bases and J gave up 3 bases, with 12 bases separating them. Germline V gene lookup returns CDR1 MGHRA and CDR2 YSYEKL. The CDR3 loop spans 16 amino acids. CDR3 in amino acids: CASSQDPLAYYNEQFF. CDR3 sequence (DNA): TGCGCCAGCAGCCAAGATCCGCTAGCGTACTACAATGAGCAGTTCTTC.

V is TRBV7-2 and J is TRBJ2-5; 7 nucleotides align to TRBD1. Germline V gives CDR1 SGHTA, CDR2 FQGNSA. The CDR3 is made up of 14 amino acids. J gave up 5 bases and V 5 bases, and 8 bases lay outside the gene matches. The CDR3 spells CASSPDRAKETQYF. CDR3 sequence (DNA): TGTGCCAGCAGCCCCGACAGGGCTAAGGAGACCCAGTACTTC.

The chain couples TRBV6-6 to TRBJ2-7, with a possible D match to TRBD2 (6 bases). The CDR3 extends over 12 amino acids. Trimming removed 7 bases at V and 6 bases at J, with 13 bases between. The germline V gene encodes CDR1 MNHNY and CDR2 SVGAGI (reference sequence). As DNA, the CDR3 is TGTGCCAGCAAGGATGGGGGAGGCGAGCAGTACTTC. Protein product: CASKDGGGEQYF.

V and J are TRBV5-8 and TRBJ1-5; D is unresolved. V gave up 6 bases and J gave up 5 bases, with 9 bases separating them. The CDR3 totals 12 residues. Germline V gene sequence: CDR1 SGHTS, CDR2 YDEGEE. This CDR3 is CASNGNDQPQHF. DNA of the CDR3: TGTGCCAGCAACGGGAATGATCAGCCCCAGCATTTT.

This chain joins TRBV14 and TRBJ1-2; the D is unclear. This CDR3 is 14 amino acids long. Germline V gene data show CDR1 as SGHDN and CDR2 as FVKESK. Trimming stripped 0 bases from V and 8 bases from J, with 13 bases between. The CDR3 DNA reads TGTGCCAGCAGCCAAGATAGCGTGGGTAGCGGCTACACCTTC. It encodes CASSQDSVGSGYTF.

This clone was seen just once. This rearrangement joins TRBV11-2 to TRBJ2-1; 12 nucleotides match TRBD2. The germline CDR1 and CDR2 sequences are SGHAT and FQNNGV. V was pared by 8 bases and J by 6 bases, with 2 bases of the junction left unmatched. There are 13 residues in the CDR3. The CDR3 region is CASPGLAGNEQFF. For the CDR3, the DNA is TGTGCCAGCCCGGGACTAGCGGGCAATGAGCAGTTCTTC.

This clone was counted between two and nine times. This CDR3 is CAWSVQHGTQYF. In DNA form, the CDR3 reads TGTGCCTGGAGTGTACAGCACGGGACCCAGTACTTC. The rearrangement uses TRBV30 and TRBJ2-5; no reliable D call. V shed 0 bases and J shed 7 bases, with 9 bases lying between them. The CDR3 extends over 12 amino acids. Germline V gene lookup returns CDR1 GTSNPN and CDR2 SVGIG (reference sequence).

The rearrangement links TRBV14 to TRBJ2-3; no clear D gene. Deletions cut 0 bases from V and 3 bases from J, with 10 bases between. The CDR3 length is 15 residues. Germline-derived CDR1 and CDR2 are SGHDN and FVKESK. CDR3 in DNA: TGTGCCAGCAGCCAAGAGACTGCCTATACAGATACGCAGTATTTT. Its protein product is CASSQETAYTDTQYF.

The gene calls are TRBV7-6 and TRBJ2-5; 10 bases are a match to TRBD1. CDR1 and CDR2 (germline): SGHVS, FNYEAQ. J lost 5 bases, V lost 3 bases, and 6 bases had no gene match. This CDR3 is built from 15 residues. The CDR3 DNA reads as TGTGCCAGCAGCTTGGGGACAGGGGTTGGGGAGACCCAGTACTTC. Its protein product is CASSLGTGVGETQYF.

The chain is built from TRBV18 and TRBJ2-7; tentatively, D is TRBD2 (5 bases). This CDR3 spans 15 amino acids. V dropped 1 base and J dropped 0 bases, with 10 bases sitting between them. From germline, CDR1 is KGHSH and CDR2 LQKENI. The CDR3 protein is CASSPHEGSSYEQYF. The CDR3 coding sequence is TGTGCCAGCTCACCACATGAGGGTTCCTCCTACGAGCAGTACTTC.

The V gene is TRBV15, the J gene TRBJ2-6; a possible D gene is TRBD1 (5 bases). V was cut by 6 bases and J by 0 bases, with 12 bases left in between. This CDR3 spans 16 amino acids. Germline values: CDR1 LNHNV, CDR2 YYDKDF (reference sequence). CDR3 sequence reads: CATRSGLHSGANVLTF. The CDR3 DNA sequence: TGTGCCACCAGATCAGGGCTCCACTCTGGGGCCAACGTCCTGACTTTC.

CDR3 sequence reads: CASSLIEAGHLNTGELFF. CDR3 DNA: TGTGCCAGCAGTTTAATCGAAGCGGGACACCTGAACACCGGGGAGCTGTTTTTT. J is TRBJ2-2 and V is TRBV28; D might be TRBD2 (7 bases). The CDR3 is 18 residues long. From germline, CDR1 is MDHEN and CDR2 SYDVKM. The V and J ends lost 2 bases and 1 base respectively, with 17 bases between them.

This chain joins TRBV5-1 and TRBJ1-1, with D perhaps matching TRBD1 (5 bases). The CDR3 consists of 15 residues. Germline values: CDR1 SGHRS, CDR2 YFSETQ. V lost 3 bases and J lost 1, with 13 bases in between. CDR3 sequence reads: CASSSGGIPNTEAFF. The CDR3 region has the DNA TGCGCCAGCAGCTCGGGGGGGATACCGAACACTGAAGCTTTCTTT.

This chain links TRBV2 with TRBJ2-3; TRBD2 aligns across 7 bases. Germline V gives CDR1 SNHLY, CDR2 FYNNEI. The CDR3 totals 15 residues. The ends lost 2 bases at V and 6 bases at J; junction bases unmatched: 8. The CDR3 nucleotides are TGTGCCAGCAGTGAATTGACCCAGACTAGCGATACGCAGTATTTT. It encodes CASSELTQTSDTQYF.

The chain combines TRBV30 with TRBJ2-5; 8 positions agree with TRBD1. Unmatched junction bases numbered 12, after V lost 0 bases and J lost 6 bases. The CDR3 runs to 16 residues. The germline gives CDR1 GTSNPN, CDR2 SVGIG (reference sequence). CDR3 protein: CAWSVSAGQGWKTQYF. The CDR3 DNA reads as TGTGCCTGGAGTGTATCTGCCGGACAGGGCTGGAAGACCCAGTACTTC.

In this sample, this clone turned up a few times. The V call is TRBV19, the J call TRBJ2-7; 7 bases align to TRBD2. This CDR3 has 13 residues. In germline, CDR1 is LNHDA, CDR2 SQIVND (reference sequence). V lost 6 bases, J lost 3 bases, and 5 bases stayed unmatched. The CDR3, as DNA: TGTGCCAGTAGCCTAAGCGGGGACTACGAGCAGTACTTC. As protein: CASSLSGDYEQYF. The full variable domain, with the rest looked up from reference TRBV19 and TRBJ2-7, is DGGITQSPKYLFRKEGQNVTLSCEQNLNHDAMYWYRQDPGQGLRLIYYSQIVNDFQKGDIAEGYSVSREKKESFPLTVTSAQKNPTAFYLCASSLSGDYEQYFGPGTRLTVT.

With regard to this clone: One end of the junction varies from germline; a read error may be responsible. The chain carries TRBV7-7 and TRBJ2-2; D is undetermined. This CDR3 region has 14 residues. Germline CDR1 is SSHAT and CDR2 is FNYEAQ (reference sequence). CDR3 sequence: CASSLSGNTGELFF. DNA of the CDR3: TGTGCTAGCAGCTTGTCAGGGAACACCGGGGAGCTGTTTTTT.

This CDR3 is CASSGDETGGSYSNQPQHF. As DNA, the CDR3 is TGTGCCAGCAGTGGGGATGAGACAGGGGGTTCGTATAGCAATCAGCCCCAGCATTTT. This rearrangement joins TRBV2 to TRBJ1-5, with 9 bases matching TRBD1. Germline trimming cut 4 bases from V and 0 bases from J; bases unmatched to any gene: 13. The CDR3 spans 19 residues. The V gene's germline CDR1 is SNHLY and CDR2 FYNNEI.

The rearrangement links TRBV5-4 to TRBJ1-4; 8 nucleotides match TRBD1. CDR3 length equals 15 residues. Germline V gives CDR1 SGHNT, CDR2 YYREEE (reference sequence). After removal of 2 bases from V and 3 bases from J, the junction contained 3 bases not matched to a gene. Written as DNA, the CDR3 is TGTGCCAGCAGCTTACGACAGGGGCCTAATGAAAAACTGTTTTTT. This translates into CASSLRQGPNEKLFF. The full variable domain, its missing parts supplied by reference TRBV5-4 and TRBJ1-4, is ETGVTQSPTHLIKTRGQQVTLRCSSQSGHNTVSWYQQALGQGPQFIFQYYREEENGRGNFPPRFSGLQFPNYSSELNVNALELDDSALYLCASSLRQGPNEKLFFGSGTQLSVL.

This chain links TRBV18 with TRBJ2-1; 9 nucleotides agree with TRBD1. There are 13 residues in the CDR3. V was clipped by 3 bases and J by 8 bases; unmatched bases: 2. Germline V lookup: CDR1 KGHSH, CDR2 LQKENI. CDR3 sequence reads: CASSPDRGYEQFF. The CDR3 bases are TGTGCCAGCTCACCGGACAGGGGCTATGAGCAGTTCTTC.

The chain combines TRBV7-8 with TRBJ2-7, with 9 bases aligning to TRBD1. The CDR3 loop spans 14 amino acids. V gave up 5 bases and J gave up 3 bases; unmatched junction bases: 5. CDR1 is SGHVS, CDR2 FQNEAQ, per germline. CDR3 in DNA: TGTGCCAGCAGCACTCGACAGGGGGGCTACGAGCAGTACTTC. As protein: CASSTRQGGYEQYF.